The 2 T cell receptor beta chains given below trace back to one sample, sequenced in a study of cytomegalovirus exposure and HLA in healthy donors. With 60 Vbeta and 13 Jbeta primers, the PCR was carried out. Clones were sequenced by immunoSEQ multiplex PCR, and TCRdb holds only the in-frame ones, with some missing. The table lists roughly 160,000 clones, about four fifths of them singletons. The sample comprised PBMCs. These receptors were taken from a woman between 45 and 60 years old in good health and CMV-seronegative.

The chain joins TRBV10-3 to TRBJ2-2, with D unclear. CDR1 is ENHRY and CDR2 is SYGVKD in the germline V gene. Trimming left V 2 bases short and J 0 bases short, with 13 bases between. This CDR3 comprises 17 residues. The CDR3 region has the DNA TGTGCCATCAGTGAGGTGATAACCTACGCGAACACCGGGGAGCTGTTTTTT. Translating it yields CAISEVITYANTGELFF.

The V call is TRBV28, the J call TRBJ2-1; 12 bases align to TRBD2. In germline, CDR1 is MDHEN, CDR2 SYDVKM. V dropped 5 bases and J dropped 8; count of bases not matched to a gene: 10. The CDR3 covers 16 residues. The CDR3 bases are TGTGCCAGCAGTCTAGAGACTAGCGGGAGCTTATATGAGCAGTTCTTC. This gives the protein CASSLETSGSLYEQFF.